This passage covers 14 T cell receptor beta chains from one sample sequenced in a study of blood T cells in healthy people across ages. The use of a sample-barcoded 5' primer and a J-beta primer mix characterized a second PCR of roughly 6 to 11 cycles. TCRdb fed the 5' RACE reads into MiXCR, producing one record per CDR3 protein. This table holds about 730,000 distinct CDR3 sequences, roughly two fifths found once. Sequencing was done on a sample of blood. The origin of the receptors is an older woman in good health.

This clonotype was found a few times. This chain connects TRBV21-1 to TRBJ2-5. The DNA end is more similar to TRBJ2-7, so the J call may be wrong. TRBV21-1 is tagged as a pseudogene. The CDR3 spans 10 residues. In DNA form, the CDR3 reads TGTGCCAGCAGCGAGTGCGAGCAGTACTTC. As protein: CASSECEQYF.

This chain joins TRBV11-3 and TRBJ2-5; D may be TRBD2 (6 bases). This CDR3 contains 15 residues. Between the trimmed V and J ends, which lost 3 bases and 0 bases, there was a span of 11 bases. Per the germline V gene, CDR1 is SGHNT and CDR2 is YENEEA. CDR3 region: CASSFSGEDQETQYF. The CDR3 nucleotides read TGTGCCAGCAGCTTCTCCGGGGAGGACCAAGAGACCCAGTACTTC.

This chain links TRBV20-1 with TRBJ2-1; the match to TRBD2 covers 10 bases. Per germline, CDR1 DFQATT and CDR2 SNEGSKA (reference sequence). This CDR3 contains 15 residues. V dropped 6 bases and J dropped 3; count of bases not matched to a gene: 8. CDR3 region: CSALPGLAIYNEQFF. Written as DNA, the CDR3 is TGCAGTGCCCTACCGGGACTAGCGATCTACAATGAGCAGTTCTTC.

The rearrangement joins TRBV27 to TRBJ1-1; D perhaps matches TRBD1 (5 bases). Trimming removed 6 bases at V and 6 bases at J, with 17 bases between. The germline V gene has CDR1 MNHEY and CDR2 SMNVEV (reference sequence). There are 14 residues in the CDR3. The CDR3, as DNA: TGTGCCAGCAGCCCCAGTGGGGGAGACCCTGAAGCTTTCTTT. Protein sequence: CASSPSGGDPEAFF.

This CDR3 is CSARDMGLGYNEQFF. CDR3 DNA sequence: TGCAGTGCTAGAGATATGGGATTGGGTTACAATGAGCAGTTCTTC. The genes are TRBV20-1 and TRBJ2-1; D unresolved. From germline, CDR1 is DFQATT and CDR2 SNEGSKA (reference sequence). Trimming took 0 bases from V and 4 from J, leaving 13 bases between them. The CDR3 has 15 amino acids.

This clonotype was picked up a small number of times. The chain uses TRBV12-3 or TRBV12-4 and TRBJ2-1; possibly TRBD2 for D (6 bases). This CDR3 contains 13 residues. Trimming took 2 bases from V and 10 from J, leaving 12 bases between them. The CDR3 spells CASSLTGDGEQFF. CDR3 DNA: TGTGCCAGCAGTTTAACGGGGGACGGAGAGCAGTTCTTC.

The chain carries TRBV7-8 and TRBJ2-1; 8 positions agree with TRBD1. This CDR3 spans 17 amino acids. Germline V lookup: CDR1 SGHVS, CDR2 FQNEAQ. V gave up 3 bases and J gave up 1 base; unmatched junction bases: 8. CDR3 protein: CASSFAGTGRSYNEQFF. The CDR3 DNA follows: TGTGCCAGCAGCTTCGCCGGGACAGGACGGTCCTACAATGAGCAGTTCTTC. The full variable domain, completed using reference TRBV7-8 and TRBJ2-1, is GAGVSQSPRYKVAKRGQDVALRCDPISGHVSLFWYQQALGQGPEFLTYFQNEAQLDKSGLPSDRFFAERPEGSVSTLKIQRTQQEDSAVYLCASSFAGTGRSYNEQFFGPGTRLTVL.

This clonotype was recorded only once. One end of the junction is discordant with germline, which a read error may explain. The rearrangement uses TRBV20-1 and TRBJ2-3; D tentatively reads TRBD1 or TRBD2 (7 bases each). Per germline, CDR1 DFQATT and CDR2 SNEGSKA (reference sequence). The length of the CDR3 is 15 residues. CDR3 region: CSARAPGGRTGTQYF. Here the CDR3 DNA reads TGCAGTGCTAGAGCCCCGGGAGGTCGGACAGGTACGCAGTATTTT.

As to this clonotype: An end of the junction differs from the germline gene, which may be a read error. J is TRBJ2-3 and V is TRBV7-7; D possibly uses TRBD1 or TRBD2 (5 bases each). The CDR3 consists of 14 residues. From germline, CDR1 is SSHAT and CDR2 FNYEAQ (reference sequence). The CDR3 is CASSLDGGGDTRYF. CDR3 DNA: TGTGCCAGCAGCTTAGATGGGGGTGGAGATACGCGGTATTTT.

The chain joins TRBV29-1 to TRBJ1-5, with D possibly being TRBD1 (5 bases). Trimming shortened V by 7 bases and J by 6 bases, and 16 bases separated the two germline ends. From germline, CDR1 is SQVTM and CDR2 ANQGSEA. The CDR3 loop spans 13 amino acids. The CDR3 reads CSARLHGGQPQHF. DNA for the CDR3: TGCAGCGCCCGACTCCACGGGGGTCAGCCCCAGCATTTT.

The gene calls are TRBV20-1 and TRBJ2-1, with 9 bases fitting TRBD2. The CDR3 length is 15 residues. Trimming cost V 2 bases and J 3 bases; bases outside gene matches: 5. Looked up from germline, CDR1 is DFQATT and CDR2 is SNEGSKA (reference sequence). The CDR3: CSARKAGGIYNEQFF. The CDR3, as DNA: TGCAGTGCTAGAAAGGCGGGGGGGATCTACAATGAGCAGTTCTTC.

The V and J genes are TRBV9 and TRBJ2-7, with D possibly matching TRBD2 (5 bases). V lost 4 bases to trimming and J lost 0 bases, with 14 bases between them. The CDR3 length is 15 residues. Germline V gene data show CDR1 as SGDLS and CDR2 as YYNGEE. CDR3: CASSFGDSYSYEQYF. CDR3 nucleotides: TGTGCCAGCAGCTTCGGGGATTCCTACTCCTACGAGCAGTACTTC.

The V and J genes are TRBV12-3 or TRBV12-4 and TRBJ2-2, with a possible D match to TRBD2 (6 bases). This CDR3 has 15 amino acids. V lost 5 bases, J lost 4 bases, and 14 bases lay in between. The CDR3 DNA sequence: TGTGCCAGCAGTACCGCCGGGGGTACCACCGGGGAGCTGTTTTTT. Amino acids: CASSTAGGTTGELFF.

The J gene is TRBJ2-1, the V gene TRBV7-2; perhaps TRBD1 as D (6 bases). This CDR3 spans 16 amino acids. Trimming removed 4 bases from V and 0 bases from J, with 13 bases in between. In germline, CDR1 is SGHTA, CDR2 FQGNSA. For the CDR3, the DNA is TGTGCCAGCAGCTCGATGGGGGCTAGCTCCTACAATGAGCAGTTCTTC. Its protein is CASSSMGASSYNEQFF.